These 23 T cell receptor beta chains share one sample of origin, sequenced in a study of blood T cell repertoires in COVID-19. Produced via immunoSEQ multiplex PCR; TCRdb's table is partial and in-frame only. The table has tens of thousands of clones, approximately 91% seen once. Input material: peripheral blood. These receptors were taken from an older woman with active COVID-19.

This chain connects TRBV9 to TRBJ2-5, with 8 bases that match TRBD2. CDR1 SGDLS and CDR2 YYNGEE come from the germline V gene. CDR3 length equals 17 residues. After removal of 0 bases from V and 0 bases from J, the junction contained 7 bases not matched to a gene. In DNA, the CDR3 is TGTGCCAGCAGCGTAGCTGCGGGGGGTCTGTACCAAGAGACCCAGTACTTC. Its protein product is CASSVAAGGLYQETQYF.

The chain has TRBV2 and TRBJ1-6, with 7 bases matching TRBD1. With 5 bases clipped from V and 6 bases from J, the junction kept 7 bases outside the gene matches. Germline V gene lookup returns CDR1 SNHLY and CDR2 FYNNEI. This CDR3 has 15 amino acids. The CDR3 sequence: CASSLGQVINSPLHF. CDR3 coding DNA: TGTGCCAGCAGTCTTGGACAGGTTATTAATTCACCCCTCCACTTT. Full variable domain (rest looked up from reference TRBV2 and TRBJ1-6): EPEVTQTPSHQVTQMGQEVILRCVPISNHLYFYWYRQILGQKVEFLVSFYNNEISEKSEIFDDQFSVERPDGSNFTLKIRSTKLEDSAMYFCASSLGQVINSPLHFGNGTRLTVT.

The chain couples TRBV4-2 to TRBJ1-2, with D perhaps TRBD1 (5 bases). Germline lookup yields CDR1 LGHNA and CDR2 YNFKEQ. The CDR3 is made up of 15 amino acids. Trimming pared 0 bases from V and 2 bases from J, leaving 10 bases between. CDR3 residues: CASSQDLTANYGYTF. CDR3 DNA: TGTGCCAGCAGCCAAGATCTGACAGCCAACTATGGCTACACCTTC.

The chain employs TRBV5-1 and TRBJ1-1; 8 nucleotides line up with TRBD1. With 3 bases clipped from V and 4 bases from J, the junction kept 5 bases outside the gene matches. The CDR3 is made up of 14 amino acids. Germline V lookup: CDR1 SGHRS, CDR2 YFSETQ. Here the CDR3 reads CASSSQGAVTEAFF. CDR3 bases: TGCGCCAGCAGCTCTCAGGGGGCGGTCACTGAAGCTTTCTTT.

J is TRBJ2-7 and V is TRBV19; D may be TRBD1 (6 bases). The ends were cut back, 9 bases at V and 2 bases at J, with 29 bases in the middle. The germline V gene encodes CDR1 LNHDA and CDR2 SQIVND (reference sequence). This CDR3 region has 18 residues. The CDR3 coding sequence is TGTGCCAGCCGGCGGGCCGGGACAACTTCGAACAGGGCCTACGAGCAGTACTTC. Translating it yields CASRRAGTTSNRAYEQYF.

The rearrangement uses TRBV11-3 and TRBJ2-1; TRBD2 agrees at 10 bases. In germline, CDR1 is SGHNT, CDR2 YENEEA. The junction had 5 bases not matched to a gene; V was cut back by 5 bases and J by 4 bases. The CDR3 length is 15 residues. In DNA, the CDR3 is TGTGCCAGCAGCCTTAGACTAGCGGGTTACAATGAGCAGTTCTTC. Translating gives CASSLRLAGYNEQFF. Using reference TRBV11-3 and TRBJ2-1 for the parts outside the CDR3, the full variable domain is EAGVVQSPRYKIIEKKQPVAFWCNPISGHNTLYWYLQNLGQGPELLIRYENEEAVDDSQLPKDRFSAERLKGVDSTLKIQPAELGDSAVYLCASSLRLAGYNEQFFGPGTRLTVL.

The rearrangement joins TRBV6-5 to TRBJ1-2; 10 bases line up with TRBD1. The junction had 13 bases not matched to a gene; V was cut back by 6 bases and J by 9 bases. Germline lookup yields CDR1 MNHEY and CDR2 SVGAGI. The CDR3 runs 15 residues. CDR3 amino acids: CASRDTGTGESSYTF. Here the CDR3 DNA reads TGTGCCAGCAGAGATACCGGGACAGGGGAGTCGAGCTACACCTTC.

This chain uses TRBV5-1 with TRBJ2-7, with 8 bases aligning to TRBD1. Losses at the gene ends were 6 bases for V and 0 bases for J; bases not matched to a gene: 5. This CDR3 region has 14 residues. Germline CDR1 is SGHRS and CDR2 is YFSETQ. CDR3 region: CASNTGTGSYEQYF. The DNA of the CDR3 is TGCGCCAGCAATACCGGGACAGGCTCCTACGAGCAGTACTTC. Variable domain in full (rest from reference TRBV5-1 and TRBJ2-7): KAGVTQTPRYLIKTRGQQVTLSCSPISGHRSVSWYQQTPGQGLQFLFEYFSETQRNKGNFPGRFSGRQFSNSRSEMNVSTLELGDSALYLCASNTGTGSYEQYFGPGTRLTVT.

For the CDR3, the DNA is TGCGCCAGCAGCTCCCGGGACAGGGTCGCCACAGATACGCAGTATTTT. Protein product: CASSSRDRVATDTQYF. The rearrangement joins TRBV5-1 to TRBJ2-3; 9 positions match TRBD1. The CDR3 consists of 16 residues. Germline lookup yields CDR1 SGHRS and CDR2 YFSETQ. V lost 3 bases and J lost 2; bases outside the gene matches: 7.

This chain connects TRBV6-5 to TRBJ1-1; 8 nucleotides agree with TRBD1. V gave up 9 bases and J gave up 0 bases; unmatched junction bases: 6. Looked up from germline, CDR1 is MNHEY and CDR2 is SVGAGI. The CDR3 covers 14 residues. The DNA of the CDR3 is TGTGCCAGTAGGACAGGGAACATGAACACTGAAGCTTTCTTT. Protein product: CASRTGNMNTEAFF.

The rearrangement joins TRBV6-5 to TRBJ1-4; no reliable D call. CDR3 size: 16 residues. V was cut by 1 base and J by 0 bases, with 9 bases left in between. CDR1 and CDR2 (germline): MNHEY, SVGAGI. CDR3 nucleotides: TGTGCCAGCAGTTACTTAGCCTTAGCAACTAATGAAAAACTGTTTTTT. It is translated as CASSYLALATNEKLFF.

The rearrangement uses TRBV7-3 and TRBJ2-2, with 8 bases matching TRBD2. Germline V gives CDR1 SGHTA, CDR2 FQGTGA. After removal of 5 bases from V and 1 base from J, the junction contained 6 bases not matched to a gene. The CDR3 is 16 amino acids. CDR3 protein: CASSRSRGGNTGELFF. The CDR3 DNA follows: TGTGCCAGCAGCAGATCCCGGGGGGGGAACACCGGGGAGCTGTTTTTT.

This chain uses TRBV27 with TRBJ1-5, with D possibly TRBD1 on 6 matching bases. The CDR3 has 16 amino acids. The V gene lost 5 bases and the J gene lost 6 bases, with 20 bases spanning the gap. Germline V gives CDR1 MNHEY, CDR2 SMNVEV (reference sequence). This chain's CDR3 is CASSPSGGGVGQPQHF. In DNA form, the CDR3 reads TGTGCCAGCAGTCCCTCGGGGGGCGGTGTAGGTCAGCCCCAGCATTTT.

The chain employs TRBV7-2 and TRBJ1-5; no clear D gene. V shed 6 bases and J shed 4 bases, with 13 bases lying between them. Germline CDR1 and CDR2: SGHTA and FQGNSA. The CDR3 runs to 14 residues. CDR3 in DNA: TGTGCCAGCAGAGAGGGAGTTTCGAATCAGCCCCAGCATTTT. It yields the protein CASREGVSNQPQHF.

In DNA, the CDR3 is TGTGCCAGCTCACTTGGGGTCGGACTGGTCAGAAACGAGCAGTACTTC. Translation: CASSLGVGLVRNEQYF. This rearrangement joins TRBV18 to TRBJ2-7; TRBD2 is a possible D gene (5 bases). The CDR3 runs 16 residues. V shed 4 bases and J shed 5 bases, with 21 bases lying between them. From germline, CDR1 is KGHSH and CDR2 LQKENI.

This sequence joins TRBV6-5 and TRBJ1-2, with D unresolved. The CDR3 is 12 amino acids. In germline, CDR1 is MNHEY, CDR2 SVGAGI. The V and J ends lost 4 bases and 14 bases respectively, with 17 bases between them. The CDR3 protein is CASSSTDRAGTF. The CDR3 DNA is TGTGCCAGCAGTTCCACCGACCGGGCGGGTACCTTC.

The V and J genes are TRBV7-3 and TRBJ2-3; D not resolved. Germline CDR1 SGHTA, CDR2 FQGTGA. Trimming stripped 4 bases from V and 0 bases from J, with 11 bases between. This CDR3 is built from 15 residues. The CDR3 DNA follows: TGTGCCAGCAGCTCTAAGTTATCTAGCACAGATACGCAGTATTTT. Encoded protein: CASSSKLSSTDTQYF.

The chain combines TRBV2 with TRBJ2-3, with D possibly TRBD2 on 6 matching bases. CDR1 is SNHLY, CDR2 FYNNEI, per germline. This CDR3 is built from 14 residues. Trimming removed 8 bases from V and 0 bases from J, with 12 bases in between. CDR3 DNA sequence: TGTGCCAGCCTACGGGGGACTAGCACAGATACGCAGTATTTT. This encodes CASLRGTSTDTQYF.

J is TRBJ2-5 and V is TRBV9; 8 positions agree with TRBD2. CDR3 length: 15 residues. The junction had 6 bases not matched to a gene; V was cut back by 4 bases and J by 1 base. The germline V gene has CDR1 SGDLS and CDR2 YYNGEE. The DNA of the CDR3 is TGTGCCAGCAGCTTTAGCGGGGCTACCCAAGAGACCCAGTACTTC. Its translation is CASSFSGATQETQYF.

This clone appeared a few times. CDR3 protein: CASAPRGPLFTEAFF. The CDR3 DNA is TGTGCCAGCGCCCCAAGGGGTCCACTATTCACTGAAGCTTTCTTT. The chain is built from TRBV11-2 and TRBJ1-1, with D tentatively TRBD1 (5 bases). Germline CDR1 and CDR2: SGHAT and FQNNGV. CDR3 length equals 15 residues. V lost 8 bases, J lost 4 bases, and 20 bases lay in between. Combining the CDR3 with reference TRBV11-2 and TRBJ1-1 gives the whole variable domain EAGVAQSPRYKIIEKRQSVAFWCNPISGHATLYWYQQILGQGPKLLIQFQNNGVVDDSQLPKDRFSAERLKGVDSTLKIQPAKLEDSAVYLCASAPRGPLFTEAFFGQGTRLTVV.

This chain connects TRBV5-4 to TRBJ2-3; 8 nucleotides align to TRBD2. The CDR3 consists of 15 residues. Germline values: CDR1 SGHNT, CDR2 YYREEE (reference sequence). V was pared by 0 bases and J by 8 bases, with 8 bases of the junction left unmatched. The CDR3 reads CASSLAGSGEVTQYF. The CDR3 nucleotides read TGTGCCAGCAGCTTGGCTGGTAGCGGGGAAGTTACGCAGTATTTT.

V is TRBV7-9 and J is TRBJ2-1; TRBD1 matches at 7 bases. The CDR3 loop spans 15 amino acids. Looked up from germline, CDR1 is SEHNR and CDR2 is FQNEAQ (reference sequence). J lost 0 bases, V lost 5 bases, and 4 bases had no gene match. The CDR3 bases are TGTGCCAGCAGCCCCAGGGGGAACTCCTACAATGAGCAGTTCTTC. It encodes CASSPRGNSYNEQFF.

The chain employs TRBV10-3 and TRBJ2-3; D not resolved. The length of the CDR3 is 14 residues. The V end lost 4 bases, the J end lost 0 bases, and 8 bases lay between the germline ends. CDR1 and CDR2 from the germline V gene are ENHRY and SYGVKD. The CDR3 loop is CAISGSHSTDTQYF. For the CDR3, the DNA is TGTGCCATCAGTGGGAGCCACAGCACAGATACGCAGTATTTT.